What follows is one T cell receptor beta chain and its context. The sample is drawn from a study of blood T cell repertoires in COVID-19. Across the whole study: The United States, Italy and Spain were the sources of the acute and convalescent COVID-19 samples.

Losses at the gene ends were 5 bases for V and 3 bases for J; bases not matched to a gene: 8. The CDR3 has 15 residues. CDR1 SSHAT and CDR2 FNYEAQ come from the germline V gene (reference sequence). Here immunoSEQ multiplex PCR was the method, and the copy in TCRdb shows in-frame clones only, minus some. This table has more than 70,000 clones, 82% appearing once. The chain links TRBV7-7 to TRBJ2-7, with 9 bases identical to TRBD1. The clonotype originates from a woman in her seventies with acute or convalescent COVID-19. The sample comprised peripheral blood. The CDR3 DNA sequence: TGTGCCAGCAGCCCCCTGAGACAGGGGGGCTACGAGCAGTACTTC. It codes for CASSPLRQGGYEQYF. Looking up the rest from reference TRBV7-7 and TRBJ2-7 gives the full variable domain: GAGVSQSPRYKVTKRGQDVTLRCDPISSHATLYWYQQALGQGPEFLTYFNYEAQPDKSGLPSDRFSAERPEGSISTLTIQRTEQRDSAMYRCASSPLRQGGYEQYFGPGTRLTVT.